This entry features one T cell receptor beta chain sequence. The assay was immunoSEQ multiplex PCR, and TCRdb's table has in-frame clones only and misses some. The profile shows some 270,000 clones, roughly 88% of them singletons. CDR1 MNHEY and CDR2 SVGEGT come from the germline V gene. The CDR3 length is 16 residues. With 4 bases clipped from V and 5 bases from J, the junction kept 10 bases outside the gene matches. The data are from a study of blood T cell repertoires in COVID-19. It was during active infection that Seattle patients were enrolled and then longitudinally followed. The source material was peripheral blood. This receptor was obtained from a human donor with COVID-19, enrolled during active disease. The donor label of this sample is uncertain. The chain combines TRBV6-2 or TRBV6-3 with TRBJ2-5, with 10 positions matching TRBD1. The CDR3 coding sequence is TGTGCCAGCAGTTCCCGAAGACAGGGGGCGGCGGAGACCCAGTACTTC. Protein sequence: CASSSRRQGAAETQYF.